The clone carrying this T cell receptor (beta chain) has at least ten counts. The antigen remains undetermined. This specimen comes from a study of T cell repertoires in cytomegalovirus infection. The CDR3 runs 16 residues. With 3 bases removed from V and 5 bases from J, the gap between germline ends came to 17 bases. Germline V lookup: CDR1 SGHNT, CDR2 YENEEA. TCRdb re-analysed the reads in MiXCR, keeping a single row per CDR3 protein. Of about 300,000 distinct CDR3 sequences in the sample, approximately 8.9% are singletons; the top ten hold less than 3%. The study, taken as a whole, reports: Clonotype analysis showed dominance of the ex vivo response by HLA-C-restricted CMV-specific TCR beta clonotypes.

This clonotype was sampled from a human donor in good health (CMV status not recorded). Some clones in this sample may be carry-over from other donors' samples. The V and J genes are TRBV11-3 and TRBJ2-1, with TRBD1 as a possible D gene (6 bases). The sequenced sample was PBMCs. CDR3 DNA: TGTGCCAGCAGCTTGGGGAGTGGGACACACAACAATGAGCAGTTCTTC. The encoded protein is CASSLGSGTHNNEQFF.